A selection of T cell receptor beta chains follows, all from one sample in a study of shared clonotypes between healthy human individuals. This table comes from immunoSEQ multiplex PCR, and its TCRdb copy is limited to in-frame clones, with some not included. The sample has about 230,000 clones, approximately 65% seen once; the top ten hold over 8.5%. Sequenced: memory CD4+ T cells sorted from blood. The receptors here all came from a man aged 25 to 40 in good health. CDR3s leave out the opening cysteine and the closing phenylalanine or tryptophan. The D gene is left open where the match is weak. Expanded clones get a size class; other rows say once, few or many, or leave the size out.

V	D	size	J	CDR3
TRBV7-2	-	-	TRBJ2-1	ASSLGVVYNEQF
TRBV5-1	TRBD1	-	TRBJ2-2	ASSLPGTGVSGELF
TRBV7-5	-	-	TRBJ1-2	VRSGDLDYGYT
TRBV11-2	TRBD2	-	TRBJ2-7	ASSLSAGLAGYEQY
TRBV5-5	-	-	TRBJ2-3	ASSLDKTDTQY
TRBV12-5	-	-	TRBJ2-1	ASGLVLADYYNEQF
TRBV18	-	-	TRBJ1-4	ASSPTGTPAEKLF
TRBV10-3	-	-	TRBJ2-1	ATSPGYNEQF
TRBV28	-	-	TRBJ2-5	ASSSLSVRAGETQY
TRBV2	-	once	TRBJ2-5	ASSEALAKETQY
TRBV19	-	once	TRBJ2-1	ASSIRDFYEQF
TRBV7-2	-	once	TRBJ2-3	ASSLGGFDTQY
TRBV7-2	-	-	TRBJ1-3	ASSLAGAGNTIY
TRBV28	TRBD2	-	TRBJ2-3	ASSFVSSGREASTDTQY
TRBV11-2	TRBD1	few	TRBJ2-5	ASSLGQEETQY
TRBV27	-	-	TRBJ2-7	ASSLKGLSYEQY
TRBV7-9	-	-	TRBJ2-7	ASSLDFYEQY
TRBV11-2	-	once	TRBJ1-3	ASSSGSGSGNTIY
TRBV2	-	-	-	ASRGWRAHDEQY
TRBV18	-	few	TRBJ2-7	ASSLFGGQRPGYEQY
TRBV19	-	-	TRBJ1-2	ASSPKDNGYT
TRBV9	-	-	TRBJ2-1	ASSVVKGEQF
TRBV19	-	-	TRBJ1-5	ASSIQGLGQPQH
TRBV28	-	-	TRBJ1-1	ATTRGVTVVDTEAF
TRBV30	-	-	TRBJ2-7	AWIPSGKPYEQC
TRBV18	TRBD2	-	TRBJ2-1	ASSPGTSEYNEQF
TRBV7-2	-	many	TRBJ1-3	ASRLAGKENTIY
TRBV7-9	-	once	TRBJ2-7	ATDSPTYEQY
TRBV27	TRBD2	few	TRBJ2-6	ASSLSRGGSGANVLT